This paragraph reports one TCR beta chain. Its antigen is still unknown. V lost 5 bases, J lost 11 bases, and 13 bases stayed unmatched. The CDR3 spans 14 residues. Per germline, CDR1 SEHNR and CDR2 FQNEAQ (reference sequence). These data come from a study of OX40 agonist ivuxolimab in advanced cancers. Study overall: Dose-escalation patients suffered from hepatocellular carcinoma, melanoma, renal cell or head and neck cancer.

Study results and limitations: Some patients who did not respond also had low normalized T-cell clonal expansion. Partial responders receiving 0.1-3.0 mg/kg showed among the lowest clonal expansion.

Assay: immunoSEQ multiplex PCR; the TCRdb copy retains only in-frame clones and omits some. The table shows tens of thousands of clones, with about four fifths occurring only once. This specimen was CD4+ or CD8+ T cells sorted from blood, taken in a trial of the OX40 agonist ivuxolimab. V usage is TRBV7-9 and J usage is TRBJ1-1; the match to TRBD1 covers 8 bases. The receptor's source is an adult with an advanced solid tumor such as melanoma, head and neck, liver or kidney cancer. CDR3 bases: TGTGCCAGCAGCCCTCAACCAGGGGGCGCGTGGGCTTTCTTT. This translates into CASSPQPGGAWAFF.